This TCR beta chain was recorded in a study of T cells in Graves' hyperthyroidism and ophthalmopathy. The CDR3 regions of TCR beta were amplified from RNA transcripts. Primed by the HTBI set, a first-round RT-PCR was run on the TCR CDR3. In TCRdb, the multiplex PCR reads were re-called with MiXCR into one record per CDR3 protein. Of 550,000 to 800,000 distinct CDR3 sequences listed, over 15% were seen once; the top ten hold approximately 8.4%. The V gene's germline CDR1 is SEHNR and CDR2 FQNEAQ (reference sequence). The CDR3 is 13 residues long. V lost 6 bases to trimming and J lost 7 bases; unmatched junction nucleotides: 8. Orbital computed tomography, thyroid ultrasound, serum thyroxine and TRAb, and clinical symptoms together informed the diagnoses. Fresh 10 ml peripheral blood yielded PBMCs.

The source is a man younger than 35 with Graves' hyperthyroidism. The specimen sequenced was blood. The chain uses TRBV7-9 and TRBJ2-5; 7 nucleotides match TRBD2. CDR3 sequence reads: CASSPGLGVTQYF. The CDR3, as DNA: TGTGCCAGCAGTCCCGGACTAGGTGTGACCCAGTACTTC.